These T cell receptor beta chains were read from a single sample in a study of tumor-infiltrating lymphocytes in primary liver carcinoma. TCRdb passed the multiplex PCR reads through MiXCR, listing each CDR3 protein once. The sample comprises hundreds of thousands of distinct CDR3 sequences, 50% to 60% of which are singletons, and around 15% rests with the top ten. The sequenced sample was peripheral blood. Every receptor here comes from a woman aged 25 to 45 with primary liver carcinoma and hepatitis B virus infection. Both conserved end residues are part of each CDR3. The order of the fields is J gene, D gene, clone size, V gene, CDR3 protein, CDR3 DNA. D genes are given only for firm matches. Rows may omit the clone size; those that give it use once, few, many or a size class.

>TRBJ1-4|-|many|TRBV11-2
CASSSGHFARNEKLFF
TGTGCCAGCAGCTCGGGCCATTTTGCCCGGAATGAAAAACTGTTTTTT
>TRBJ2-3|-|-|TRBV29-1
CCVVFADTQYF
TGCTGCGTGGTCTTCGCAGATACGCAGTATTTT
>TRBJ2-5|-|few|TRBV6-2/TRBV6-3
CASNRGIQETQYF
TGTGCCAGCAATAGAGGGATACAAGAGACCCAGTACTTC
>TRBJ1-2|-|many|TRBV11-3
CASSLGGFEGYTF
TGTGCCAGCAGCTTAGGCGGGTTCGAAGGCTACACCTTC
>TRBJ1-5|TRBD1|-|TRBV7-8
CTSSSGQGEGAQHF
TGTACCAGCAGCTCCGGACAGGGCGAAGGAGCCCAGCATTTT
>TRBJ2-7|TRBD2|once|TRBV11-2
CGSSLEAGGLVEQYF
TGCGGCAGCAGCTTAGAGGCGGGAGGGCTCGTCGAGCAGTACTTC
>TRBJ2-1|TRBD2|many|TRBV6-5
CASSYSRSSGSSPQIF
TGTGCCAGCAGTTACTCCCGAAGTAGCGGGAGTAGTCCGCAGATCTTC
>TRBJ2-2|-|-|TRBV11-2
CASSSLAGTVTYTGELFF
TGTGCCAGCAGCTCCTTAGCCGGGACTGTGACTTACACCGGGGAGCTGTTTTTT
>TRBJ2-2|-|-|TRBV16
CASSPSWELFF
TGTGCCAGCAGTCCTTCGTGGGAGCTGTTTTTT
>TRBJ2-3|-|-|TRBV6-1
CASRGFYTQYF
TGTGCCAGCAGAGGCTTCTATACGCAGTATTTT
>TRBJ2-1|-|-|TRBV5-5
CASSSLGDEQFF
TGTGCCAGCAGCTCCCTCGGCGATGAGCAGTTCTTC
>TRBJ2-3|-|many|TRBV29-1
CSVSGWTLPDTQYF
TGCAGCGTGTCCGGCTGGACCCTGCCAGATACGCAGTATTTT
>TRBJ1-1|-|-|TRBV30
CAFGARRGEPFF
TGTGCGTTTGGGGCACGAAGGGGGGAACCTTTCTTT
>TRBJ2-7|-|many|TRBV12-3/TRBV12-4
CASSPQAELYEQYF
TGTGCCAGCAGTCCACAGGCAGAGCTCTACGAGCAGTACTTC
>TRBJ2-5|-|few|TRBV14
CASSQDKGRDNQETQYF
TGTGCCAGCAGCCAAGATAAGGGACGGGACAACCAAGAGACCCAGTACTTC
>TRBJ2-3|-|-|TRBV11-2
CASNIGRNTDTQYF
TGTGCCAGCAACATCGGACGTAACACAGATACGCAATATTTT
>TRBJ2-3|TRBD2|few|TRBV28
CASSPNLLAGDTQYF
TGTGCCAGCAGTCCCAACCTACTAGCGGGAGATACGCAGTATTTT
>TRBJ2-7|-|-|TRBV28
CASIPPLGPRLPSYEQYF
TGTGCCAGCATACCCCCTCTGGGTCCCCGGCTACCCTCCTACGAGCAGTACTTC
>TRBJ1-5|TRBD1|-|TRBV6-1
CASSLGTGFGNQPQHF
TGTGCCAGCAGTCTAGGGACAGGCTTTGGCAATCAGCCCCAGCATTTT
>TRBJ1-2|TRBD1|few|TRBV6-1
CASSGQGVFDGYTF
TGTGCCAGCAGTGGACAGGGAGTCTTCGATGGCTACACCTTC
>TRBJ2-5|-|-|TRBV29-1
CSVESKGSVQTQHF
TGCAGCGTTGAATCTAAGGGGAGTGTTCAGACCCAGCACTTC
>TRBJ2-1|-|-|TRBV11-2
CANSTLAIKVNERFF
TGTGCCAACAGCACCCTAGCGATCAAAGTGAATGAGCGGTTCTTC
>TRBJ2-7|-|-|TRBV7-9
CASGRDSGAYAQYF
TGTGCCAGCGGACGGGATTCCGGGGCCTACGCGCAGTACTTC
>TRBJ2-3|-|many|TRBV29-1
CSVEGSQLTDTQYF
TGCAGCGTTGAGGGCTCGCAACTAACAGATACGCAGTATTTT
>TRBJ2-7|-|-|TRBV12-3/TRBV12-4
CASSRGGAIDEQYF
TGTGCCAGCAGTCGCGGGGGCGCTATTGACGAGCAGTACTTC
>TRBJ2-7|-|-|TRBV6-6
CASRNERYF
TGTGCCAGCAGAAACGAGCGGTACTTC
>TRBJ2-7|-|few|TRBV4-2
CASSQAFQGDLYF
TGTGCCAGCAGCCAAGCATTCCAGGGAGACCTGTACTTC
>TRBJ1-4|TRBD1|many|TRBV4-2
CASSQATGGTTNEKLFF
TGTGCCAGCAGCCAAGCGACAGGGGGCACAACTAATGAAAAACTGTTTTTT
>TRBJ2-3|-|many|TRBV11-1
CASSRAPHSTDTQYF
TGTGCCAGCAGCCGAGCCCCACATAGCACAGATACGCAGTATTTT
>TRBJ2-2|-|many|TRBV10-3
CAISESHNLNTGELFF
TGTGCCATCAGTGAGTCCCACAATTTGAACACCGGGGAGCTGTTTTTT
>TRBJ2-7|TRBD2|-|TRBV7-8
CASSPPRFAGVYEQYF
TGTGCCAGCAGCCCCCCGAGATTTGCGGGAGTCTACGAGCAGTACTTC
>TRBJ2-3|TRBD2|-|TRBV4-1
CASSQQPSGGTDTQYF
TGCGCCAGCAGCCAACAGCCTAGCGGGGGCACAGATACGCAGTATTTT
>TRBJ2-7|TRBD1|-|TRBV12-3/TRBV12-4
CASSRPSLGTGREQYF
TGTGCCAGCAGTCGACCATCCCTAGGGACAGGGAGAGAGCAATACTTC
>TRBJ2-2|-|-|TRBV6-5
CASSYLGVTGELVF
TGTGCCAGCAGTTACCTGGGAGTAACGGGGGAGCTGGTTTTT
>TRBJ2-7|-|medium-sized|TRBV12-3/TRBV12-4
CASSLGQKVNEQYF
TGTGCCAGCAGTTTGGGGCAGAAAGTAAACGAGCAGTACTTC
>TRBJ2-7|TRBD2|-|TRBV7-9
CASGRIAGLSEQYF
TGTGCCAGCGGGAGGATAGCGGGATTGAGCGAGCAGTACTTC
>TRBJ2-1|TRBD2|-|TRBV6-5
CASRSAGTSGYERFF
TGTGCCAGCAGGTCAGCCGGGACTAGCGGGTATGAGCGGTTCTTC
>TRBJ2-7|-|-|TRBV29-1
CSVEDEYSSYEHYF
TGCAGCGTTGAGGATGAATACAGCTCCTACGAGCATTACTTC
>TRBJ2-2|-|-|TRBV10-3
CATRAQGRGTGELFF
TGTGCCACCCGAGCACAGGGGCGGGGAACCGGGGAGCTGTTTTTT
>TRBJ2-3|-|-|TRBV7-9
CASSLQGYADTQYF
TGTGCCAGCAGCTTACAGGGGTACGCAGATACGCAGTATTTT
>TRBJ2-1|-|few|TRBV10-3
CATTGPARGGYNEQFF
TGTGCCACTACAGGGCCGGCCCGAGGAGGGTACAATGAGCAGTTCTTC
>TRBJ2-1|-|-|TRBV7-9
CASSRGTSMHNEQFF
TGTGCCAGCAGTCGAGGGACTTCAATGCACAATGAGCAGTTCTTC
>TRBJ1-2|-|-|TRBV29-1
CSVDRDRGNYGCTF
TGCAGCGTTGATCGGGATCGGGGAAACTATGGCTGCACCTTC
>TRBJ1-4|TRBD1|many|TRBV29-1
CSVSQGINEKLFF
TGCAGCGTCTCACAGGGGATTAATGAAAAACTGTTTTTT
>TRBJ2-1|TRBD1|-|TRBV6-1
CASSGQGPHNEQFF
TGTGCCAGCTCTGGACAGGGTCCCCACAATGAGCAGTTCTTC